This TCR beta chain was found in a study of CD8+ T cells in alopecia areata. Study overall: At a dose of 5 to 10 mg twice daily, oral tofacitinib was given to treated patients.

Indicated treatment: oral pan-JAK inhibitor, 5-10 mg twice daily. RNA, once extracted, was reverse transcribed into cDNA for use as the sequencing template. Repertoires were generated with immunoSEQ multiplex PCR, while TCRdb's copy carries only in-frame clones and drops some. The table lists a few hundred thousand clones, approximately 38% of them singletons. Germline values: CDR1 SGHRS, CDR2 YFSETQ. The length of the CDR3 is 11 residues. The ends were cut back, 2 bases at V and 4 bases at J, with 3 bases in the middle. The starting material was CD4+ T cells sorted from blood, obtained between weeks 30 and 35, from a patient treated with tofacitinib. V and J are TRBV5-1 and TRBJ1-2; no reliable D call. This sequence was found in a human donor with alopecia areata. The CDR3 spells CASSFGYGYTF. CDR3 nucleotide sequence: TGCGCCAGCAGCTTTGGCTATGGCTACACCTTC.